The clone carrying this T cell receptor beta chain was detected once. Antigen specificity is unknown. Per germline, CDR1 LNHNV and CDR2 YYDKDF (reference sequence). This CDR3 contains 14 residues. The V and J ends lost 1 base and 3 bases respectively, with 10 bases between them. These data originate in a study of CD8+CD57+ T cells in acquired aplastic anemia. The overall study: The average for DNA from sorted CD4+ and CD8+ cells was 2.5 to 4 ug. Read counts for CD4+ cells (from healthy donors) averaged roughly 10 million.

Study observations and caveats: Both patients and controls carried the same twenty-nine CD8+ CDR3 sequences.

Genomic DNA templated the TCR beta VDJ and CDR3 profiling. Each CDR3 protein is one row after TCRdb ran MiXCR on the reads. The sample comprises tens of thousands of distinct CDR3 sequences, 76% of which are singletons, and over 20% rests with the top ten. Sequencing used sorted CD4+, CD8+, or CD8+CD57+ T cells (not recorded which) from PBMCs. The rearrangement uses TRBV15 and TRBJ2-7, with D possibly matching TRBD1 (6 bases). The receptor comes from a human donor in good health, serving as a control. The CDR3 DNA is TGTGCCACCAGCAGAGCAGGGGCTAACTACGAGCAGTACTTC. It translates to CATSRAGANYEQYF.